The rows below give T cell receptor beta chains drawn from one sample of a study of blood T cell repertoires in COVID-19. Using immunoSEQ multiplex PCR, the repertoire was profiled, and TCRdb retains in-frame clones only, with some absent. The sample carries under 200,000 clones, 70% to 85% recorded once. Material for sequencing was peripheral blood. Receptors originate from a woman older than 75 with acute or convalescent COVID-19. CDR3s include the opening cysteine and the closing phenylalanine or tryptophan. The order of the fields is clone size, V gene, J gene, D gene, CDR3 protein, CDR3 DNA. A D gene is named only where the DNA matches it firmly. Part of the rows lack a size; the others show once, few, many or a class for expanded clones.

-,TRBV9,TRBJ2-3,-,CASSYDSGTQYF,TGTGCCAGCAGCTATGACAGCGGGACGCAGTATTTT
-,TRBV5-1,TRBJ2-3,-,CASSSGQSTDTQYF,TGCGCCAGCAGCTCAGGACAGAGCACAGATACGCAGTATTTT
few,TRBV12-3/TRBV12-4,TRBJ1-3,-,CASSRTTDTIYF,TGTGCCAGCAGCCGGACGACAGACACCATATATTTT
-,TRBV6-5,TRBJ1-2,TRBD1,CASSRDSNYGYTF,TGTGCCAGCAGTCGGGACAGCAACTATGGCTACACCTTC
-,TRBV10-3,TRBJ2-1,-,CAISDLGDEGEQFF,TGTGCCATCAGTGATCTCGGGGATGAGGGTGAGCAGTTCTTC
once,TRBV19,TRBJ2-7,TRBD1,CATVSGDRVNEQYF,TGTGCCACCGTCTCCGGGGACAGGGTCAACGAGCAGTACTTC
-,TRBV5-1,TRBJ1-1,TRBD1,CASSPTGGGNTEAFF,TGCGCCAGCAGCCCGACAGGGGGGGGAAACACTGAAGCTTTCTTT
-,TRBV5-6,TRBJ1-5,-,CASSLRGPSNQPQHF,TGTGCCAGCAGCTTGAGGGGCCCTAGCAATCAGCCCCAGCATTTT
-,TRBV4-1,TRBJ2-1,TRBD2,CASSSLAGGGVEQFF,TGCGCCAGCAGCTCTCTAGCGGGAGGGGGGGTTGAGCAGTTCTTC
-,TRBV6-5,TRBJ1-1,-,CASTSGGTEAFF,TGTGCCAGCACGTCGGGGGGCACTGAAGCTTTCTTT
-,TRBV19,TRBJ2-5,TRBD1,CASSTGTGAGETQYF,TGTGCCAGTAGTACGGGGACAGGGGCCGGGGAGACCCAGTACTTC
-,TRBV5-1,TRBJ1-2,TRBD1,CASSPTTTGTGGRGYTF,TGCGCCAGCAGCCCTACTACGACCGGGACAGGGGGCAGGGGCTACACCTTC
-,TRBV7-7,TRBJ2-2,-,CASSPRLPGELFF,TGTGCCAGCAGCCCACGGTTGCCCGGGGAGCTGTTTTTT
-,TRBV12-3/TRBV12-4,TRBJ1-2,-,CASSPGVNYGYTF,TGTGCCAGCAGTCCCGGAGTGAACTATGGCTACACCTTC
-,TRBV20-1,TRBJ2-7,-,CSASAPRGGSYEQYF,TGCAGTGCTAGTGCCCCTCGAGGAGGTAGCTACGAGCAGTACTTC
-,TRBV5-1,TRBJ2-1,TRBD2,CASIAGPQSHEQFF,TGCGCCAGCATAGCGGGCCCACAAAGCCATGAGCAGTTCTTC
once,TRBV7-8,TRBJ2-3,-,CASSLSGLNTDTQYF,TGTGCCAGCAGCCTAAGCGGGCTAAACACAGATACGCAGTATTTT
-,TRBV7-2,TRBJ2-1,TRBD1,CASRAGRGPSSYNEQFF,TGTGCCAGCAGGGCGGGCAGGGGGCCAAGCTCCTACAATGAGCAGTTCTTC
-,TRBV29-1,TRBJ1-2,-,CSVDRNYGYTF,TGCAGCGTCGACAGGAACTATGGCTACACCTTC
-,TRBV5-1,TRBJ2-7,-,CASSFSGNEQYF,TGCGCCAGCAGCTTTTCAGGGAACGAGCAGTACTTC
few,TRBV9,TRBJ1-2,-,CASSVTRTANYGYTF,TGTGCCAGCAGCGTCACCAGGACAGCAAACTATGGCTACACCTTC
-,TRBV19,TRBJ2-1,TRBD2,CASSRLAGGVITEQFF,TGTGCCAGTAGTAGACTAGCGGGGGGCGTTATTACTGAGCAGTTCTTC
-,TRBV5-6,TRBJ1-6,TRBD1,CASSFDGQGLSPLHF,TGTGCCAGCAGCTTCGATGGACAGGGCCTTTCACCCCTCCACTTT
few,TRBV20-1,TRBJ2-7,-,CSASRGYEQYF,TGCAGTGCTAGCCGAGGCTACGAGCAGTACTTC
-,TRBV3-1/TRBV3-2,TRBJ1-3,TRBD1,CASSQHRGLGNTIYF,TGTGCCAGCAGCCAACACAGGGGCCTTGGAAACACCATATATTTT
once,TRBV7-2,TRBJ2-3,-,CASSLGVDTQYF,TGTGCCAGCAGCTTAGGAGTAGATACGCAGTATTTT
-,TRBV7-9,TRBJ1-2,-,CASSLGTVDGYTF,TGTGCCAGCAGCTTAGGGACAGTGGACGGCTACACCTTC
-,TRBV11-2,TRBJ1-6,-,CASSLVGFRHRQPNSPLHF,TGTGCCAGCAGCTTAGTAGGATTTCGACACCGCCAACCCAATTCACCCCTCCACTTT
once,TRBV15,TRBJ1-5,-,CATSRASGHSNQPQHF,TGTGCCACCAGCAGAGCCTCGGGACATAGCAATCAGCCCCAGCATTTT
-,TRBV6-2/TRBV6-3,TRBJ2-1,-,CASSPRSYEQFF,TGTGCCAGCAGCCCCCGGAGCTATGAGCAGTTCTTC
once,TRBV6-5,TRBJ2-3,-,CASGRDSRTDTQYF,TGTGCCAGCGGGCGGGACAGTCGCACAGATACGCAGTATTTT
-,TRBV18,TRBJ2-1,-,CASSPRGVGVNEQFF,TGTGCCAGCTCACCCCGGGGAGTCGGGGTCAATGAGCAGTTCTTC
-,TRBV30,TRBJ1-2,-,CAWRLGGGNYGYTF,TGTGCCTGGCGCTTGGGGGGGGGTAACTATGGCTACACCTTC
-,TRBV12-3/TRBV12-4,TRBJ2-5,TRBD2,CASSPGLAGAQYF,TGTGCCAGCAGCCCCGGACTAGCGGGAGCCCAGTACTTC
-,TRBV6-2/TRBV6-3,TRBJ2-7,-,CASSLNSYEQYF,TGTGCCAGCAGCCTCAACTCCTACGAGCAGTACTTC
-,TRBV30,TRBJ1-4,-,CAWSVRRQHEKLFF,TGTGCCTGGAGTGTAAGGCGGCAGCATGAAAAACTGTTTTTT
-,TRBV30,TRBJ2-3,TRBD2,CAGATSGRAGTDTQYF,TGTGCCGGAGCTACTAGCGGGAGGGCCGGGACAGATACGCAGTATTTT
-,TRBV6-5,TRBJ1-2,-,CASSLTRGSGYTF,TGTGCCAGCAGTCTCACCCGGGGTTCGGGCTACACCTTC